Listed below are T cell receptor beta chains from one sample, sequenced in a study of spatial heterogeneity in lung cancer. TCRdb re-called the 5' RACE reads with MiXCR, one entry per CDR3 protein. The sample shows around 6,000 distinct CDR3 sequences, approximately 13% of them seen only once. The sequencing here drew on normal lung tissue next to the tumor, taken at surgery. The receptors come from a male donor with early-stage non-small cell lung cancer. Both conserved end residues are part of each CDR3. Fields, in order: V gene, clone size, J gene, D gene, CDR3 length, CDR3 DNA, CDR3 protein. D genes are given only for firm matches. Where a row states a size, it is once, few, many or the class of an expanded clone; other rows omit it.

V: TRBV9; size: many; J: TRBJ2-5; D: TRBD2; length: 17; DNA: TGTGCCAGCAGCCTCGGACTAGCGGGAGGTCACCAAGAGACCCAGTACTTC; CDR3: CASSLGLAGGHQETQYF
V: TRBV30; size: few; J: TRBJ1-2; D: NA; length: 13; DNA: TGTGCCTGGAGTGTTGGCAGTTACTATGGCTACACCTTC; CDR3: CAWSVGSYYGYTF
V: TRBV5-1; size: NA; J: TRBJ2-5; D: TRBD1; length: 15; DNA: TGCGCCAGCAGCTTAGGGGACAGACTACAAGAGACCCAGTACTTC; CDR3: CASSLGDRLQETQYF
V: TRBV9; size: NA; J: TRBJ2-7; D: NA; length: 13; DNA: TGTGCCAGCAGCGTTGCTGATTCCTACGAGCAGTACTTC; CDR3: CASSVADSYEQYF
V: TRBV10-3; size: medium-sized; J: TRBJ1-1; D: TRBD1; length: 13; DNA: TGTGCCATCAGCAGACAGGGGGCGCAGGAAGCTTTCTTT; CDR3: CAISRQGAQEAFF
V: TRBV25-1; size: once; J: TRBJ1-4; D: NA; length: 15; DNA: TGTGCCAGCAGTGATGGTAGGGCAGGGGTGGAAAAACTGTTTTTT; CDR3: CASSDGRAGVEKLFF
V: TRBV20-1; size: many; J: TRBJ1-5; D: TRBD1; length: 15; DNA: TGCAGTGCTAAGACCGGGACAGGGAATAGTCAGCCCCAGCATTTT; CDR3: CSAKTGTGNSQPQHF
V: TRBV2; size: medium-sized; J: TRBJ2-3; D: NA; length: 15; DNA: TGTGCCAGCAGTGAAGTGGGGGCCCGCACAGATACGCAGTATTTT; CDR3: CASSEVGARTDTQYF
V: TRBV3-1; size: many; J: TRBJ2-7; D: NA; length: 13; DNA: TGTGCCAGCAGCCGGGGATTCTCCTACGAGCAGTACTTC; CDR3: CASSRGFSYEQYF
V: TRBV21-1; size: many; J: TRBJ2-3; D: NA; length: 12; DNA: TGTGCCAGCGGTGGGCCCACAGATACGCAGTATTTT; CDR3: CASGGPTDTQYF
V: TRBV9; size: many; J: TRBJ1-2; D: NA; length: 13; DNA: TGTGCCAGCAGCCTCGACAGCGCCTATGGCTACACCTTC; CDR3: CASSLDSAYGYTF
V: TRBV6-1; size: few; J: TRBJ1-2; D: NA; length: 14; DNA: TGTGCCAGCAGTCCCCGGGCCCTTAACTATGGCTACACCTTC; CDR3: CASSPRALNYGYTF
V: TRBV15; size: many; J: TRBJ2-4; D: NA; length: 17; DNA: TGTGCCACCAGCAGGGCCCCACAGGGATGGGACAAAAACATTCAGTACTTC; CDR3: CATSRAPQGWDKNIQYF
V: TRBV10-3; size: many; J: TRBJ1-6; D: NA; length: 14; DNA: TGTGCCATCAACCAAAGCCAGGAGGGGTCACCCCTCCACTTT; CDR3: CAINQSQEGSPLHF
V: TRBV6-5; size: medium-sized; J: TRBJ1-2; D: NA; length: 13; DNA: TGTGCCAGCAGTTACGACAGGAACTATGGCTACACCTTC; CDR3: CASSYDRNYGYTF
V: TRBV5-1; size: many; J: TRBJ2-7; D: NA; length: 12; DNA: TGCGCCAGCTCTCCCAAGGGGGGCGAGCAGTACTTC; CDR3: CASSPKGGEQYF
V: TRBV15; size: few; J: TRBJ2-7; D: TRBD1; length: 15; DNA: TGTGCCACCAGCAGGGGGGACAGTACCTCCTACGAGCAGTACTTC; CDR3: CATSRGDSTSYEQYF
V: TRBV12-3/TRBV12-4; size: medium-sized; J: TRBJ2-1; D: NA; length: 13; DNA: TGTGCCAGCAGTTTGGAGGGGTTCAATGAGCAGTTCTTC; CDR3: CASSLEGFNEQFF
V: TRBV6-1; size: many; J: TRBJ1-4; D: NA; length: 15; DNA: TGTGCCAGCAGCGAAAACAGGGTCGAGCATGAAAAACTGTTTTTT; CDR3: CASSENRVEHEKLFF
V: TRBV4-3; size: many; J: TRBJ2-1; D: TRBD2; length: 17; DNA: TGCGCCAGCAGCCAAGATCCCAGCGGGAGGACTTACAATGAGCAGTTCTTC; CDR3: CASSQDPSGRTYNEQFF
V: TRBV7-6; size: medium-sized; J: TRBJ1-1; D: NA; length: 16; DNA: TGTGCCAGCAGCTTAGCCCCCCAGGGTGTGAACACTGAAGCTTTCTTT; CDR3: CASSLAPQGVNTEAFF
V: TRBV24-1; size: medium-sized; J: TRBJ2-4; D: NA; length: 13; DNA: TGTGCCACCAGTGGGACCGGAGGAAACATTCAGTACTTC; CDR3: CATSGTGGNIQYF
V: TRBV7-6; size: NA; J: TRBJ2-7; D: NA; length: 16; DNA: TGTGCCAGCAGCCAAAGGGCCTATCCGGCTTCCTACGAGCAGTACTTC; CDR3: CASSQRAYPASYEQYF
V: TRBV12-3/TRBV12-4; size: medium-sized; J: TRBJ1-3; D: TRBD1; length: 17; DNA: TGTGCCAGCAGTCCGACCGGGACAGGGTTATCTGGAAACACCATATATTTT; CDR3: CASSPTGTGLSGNTIYF
V: TRBV20-1; size: medium-sized; J: TRBJ1-2; D: NA; length: 15; DNA: TGCAGTGCTAGAGCAACCCCGAACCATAACTATGGCTACACCTTC; CDR3: CSARATPNHNYGYTF
V: TRBV7-2; size: medium-sized; J: TRBJ2-5; D: NA; length: 15; DNA: TGTGCCAGCAGCATAAGGCCCATAGGGGACGAGACCCAGTACTTC; CDR3: CASSIRPIGDETQYF
V: TRBV27; size: many; J: TRBJ2-2; D: NA; length: 14; DNA: TGTGCCAGCAGCTGGGGGCAGGACACCGGGGAGCTGTTTTTT; CDR3: CASSWGQDTGELFF
V: TRBV6-5; size: medium-sized; J: TRBJ1-1; D: NA; length: 13; DNA: TGTGCCAGCAGTCGGAACATGAACACTGAAGCTTTCTTT; CDR3: CASSRNMNTEAFF
V: TRBV24-1; size: many; J: TRBJ2-2; D: NA; length: 16; DNA: TGTGCCACCAGTGATTCGCCGTCTGCCGTACACGGGGAGCTGTTTTTT; CDR3: CATSDSPSAVHGELFF
V: TRBV21-1; size: medium-sized; J: TRBJ2-1; D: NA; length: 16; DNA: TGTGCCAGCAGTCGAAGAACTAGCGGGAGCCACAATGAGCAGTTCTTC; CDR3: CASSRRTSGSHNEQFF
V: TRBV7-9; size: medium-sized; J: TRBJ1-5; D: NA; length: 13; DNA: TGTGCCAGCAGTGGTCAGGGCGATCAGCCCCAGCATTTT; CDR3: CASSGQGDQPQHF
V: TRBV13; size: many; J: TRBJ2-2; D: NA; length: 14; DNA: TGTGCCAGCAGCTTCACTGACAGCACCGGGGAGCTGTTTTTT; CDR3: CASSFTDSTGELFF
V: TRBV9; size: many; J: TRBJ1-3; D: NA; length: 14; DNA: TGTGCCAGCAGCGTAACTTCACAGGGAAACACCATATATTTT; CDR3: CASSVTSQGNTIYF
V: TRBV27; size: many; J: TRBJ2-5; D: TRBD1; length: 18; DNA: TGTGCCAGCAGTTTAAGGCGAGGAACAGGGGACCGGCAAGAGACCCAGTACTTC; CDR3: CASSLRRGTGDRQETQYF
V: TRBV3-1; size: medium-sized; J: TRBJ1-1; D: NA; length: 15; DNA: TGTGCCAGCAGCCCGCAGGGGAAAATGAACACTGAAGCTTTCTTT; CDR3: CASSPQGKMNTEAFF
V: TRBV29-1; size: NA; J: TRBJ1-1; D: TRBD1; length: 16; DNA: TGCAGCGTTGAACCTGGACAGGGAGAATCGGGCACTGAAGCTTTCTTT; CDR3: CSVEPGQGESGTEAFF
V: TRBV12-3/TRBV12-4; size: medium-sized; J: TRBJ1-1; D: NA; length: 11; DNA: TGTGCCAGCAGTTTGCGGACTGAAGCTTTCTTT; CDR3: CASSLRTEAFF
V: TRBV3-2; size: many; J: TRBJ2-1; D: NA; length: 23; DNA: TGTGCCAGCAGCCTATGTTATCAGGGTTCGCGGCAGGGTGTAGGAGGTCCCTACAATGAGCAGTTCTTC; CDR3: CASSLCYQGSRQGVGGPYNEQFF
V: TRBV7-3; size: NA; J: TRBJ2-3; D: NA; length: 15; DNA: TGTGCCAGCAGCTTAGGGCGGACACGCACAGATACGCAGTATTTT; CDR3: CASSLGRTRTDTQYF
V: TRBV6-2/TRBV6-3; size: many; J: TRBJ2-7; D: NA; length: 16; DNA: TGTGCCAGCAGTTACGAGTCAGGTGGGAGTACCTACGAGCAGTACTTC; CDR3: CASSYESGGSTYEQYF
V: TRBV20-1; size: many; J: TRBJ2-3; D: TRBD2; length: 14; DNA: TGCAGTGCTGCCCGACTAGCGGACACAGATACGCAGTATTTT; CDR3: CSAARLADTDTQYF
V: TRBV29-1; size: NA; J: TRBJ2-6; D: NA; length: 16; DNA: TGCAGCGTTGAGGGGACATGGGTCCCTGGGGCCAACGTCCTGACTTTC; CDR3: CSVEGTWVPGANVLTF
V: TRBV5-5; size: NA; J: TRBJ2-5; D: NA; length: 14; DNA: TGTGCCAGCAGCTTGGGATCCAGGTCGGAGACCCAGTACTTC; CDR3: CASSLGSRSETQYF
V: TRBV29-1; size: NA; J: TRBJ2-7; D: NA; length: 13; DNA: TGCAGCGTTGTATTTTGGACGGACTACGAGCAGTACTTC; CDR3: CSVVFWTDYEQYF
V: TRBV6-5; size: medium-sized; J: TRBJ1-1; D: NA; length: 14; DNA: TGTGCCAGCAGTTACTTGGACAGGAACACTGAAGCTTTCTTT; CDR3: CASSYLDRNTEAFF
V: TRBV6-5; size: many; J: TRBJ2-7; D: TRBD1; length: 14; DNA: TGTGCCAGCAGTTCCGGGCAGGGGGCTTACGAGCAGTACTTC; CDR3: CASSSGQGAYEQYF
V: TRBV7-2; size: many; J: TRBJ2-5; D: NA; length: 16; DNA: TGTGCCAGCAGCTTACTCCGTTATCAGGGTGGGGAGACCCAGTACTTC; CDR3: CASSLLRYQGGETQYF
V: TRBV6-2/TRBV6-3; size: NA; J: TRBJ1-1; D: TRBD1; length: 12; DNA: TGTGCCAGCAGTTGGGACAGAGATAGAGCTTTCTTT; CDR3: CASSWDRDRAFF
V: TRBV5-6; size: many; J: TRBJ2-3; D: NA; length: 13; DNA: TGTGCCAGCAGACTAGGGGTCACAGATACGCAGTATTTT; CDR3: CASRLGVTDTQYF
V: TRBV2; size: many; J: TRBJ2-5; D: TRBD2; length: 15; DNA: TGTGCCAGCATCGGGTACGGGACTACACAAGAGACCCAGTACTTC; CDR3: CASIGYGTTQETQYF
V: TRBV6-6; size: medium-sized; J: TRBJ1-1; D: TRBD1; length: 14; DNA: TGTGCCAGCACATTCAACAGGGGGCTGACTGAAGCTTTCTTT; CDR3: CASTFNRGLTEAFF
V: TRBV20-1; size: many; J: TRBJ2-3; D: TRBD2; length: 17; DNA: TGCAGTGCTAGTTTGCTAGCGGGACCGGCTTGGACAGATACGCAGTATTTT; CDR3: CSASLLAGPAWTDTQYF
V: TRBV5-1; size: many; J: TRBJ1-1; D: NA; length: 16; DNA: TGCGCCAGCAGCTTTATGGTACGGGAGATGAACACTGAAGCTTTCTTT; CDR3: CASSFMVREMNTEAFF
V: TRBV12-3/TRBV12-4; size: medium-sized; J: TRBJ2-1; D: NA; length: 15; DNA: TGTGCCAGCAGTTTCGGATTAGGGCTGATAAATGAGCAGTTCTTC; CDR3: CASSFGLGLINEQFF